The rows below give T cell receptor beta chains drawn from one sample of a study of CD8+ T cells in alopecia areata. Using immunoSEQ multiplex PCR, the repertoire was profiled, and TCRdb retains in-frame clones only, with some absent. The sample lists 180,000 or so clones, 67% occurring once. The specimen comprised CD8+ T cells sorted from blood, sampled at week 0. The source of these receptors is a human donor with alopecia areata. The CDR3 runs from the conserved cysteine through the conserved F or W. A D gene is named only where the DNA matches it firmly. Part of the rows lack a size; the others show once, few, many or a class for expanded clones.

>TRBJ1-2|.|TRBV5-6|.
TGTGCCAGCAGCTTGGGCCGGGTGCCGGGCTACACCTTC
CASSLGRVPGYTF
>TRBJ2-7|once|TRBV27|.
TGTGCCAGCAGTTCGAGACAGGCTAACGAGCAGTACTTC
CASSSRQANEQYF
>TRBJ2-7|.|TRBV6-5|.
TGTGCCAGCAGTTACTCACGTGTAGGGGTGATATACGAGCAGTACTTC
CASSYSRVGVIYEQYF
>TRBJ2-7|.|TRBV30|.
TGTGCCTGGAGTGCCTCCCGGGGTACCCAGTACGAGCAGTACTTC
CAWSASRGTQYEQYF
>TRBJ2-7|.|TRBV6-5|.
TGTGCCAGCAGTTACAGACAGGAGTACTACGAGCAGTACTTC
CASSYRQEYYEQYF
>TRBJ2-1|.|TRBV7-8|.
TGTGCCAGCAGCCGGGTCGGTGAGCAGTTCTTC
CASSRVGEQFF
>TRBJ2-5|.|TRBV18|.
TGTGCCAGCTCACCAACAGGCAGGGAAGAGACCCAGTACTTC
CASSPTGREETQYF
>TRBJ2-7|few|TRBV29-1|.
TGCAGCGCCAGAACCGGGAGCGACTACGAGCAGTACTTC
CSARTGSDYEQYF
>TRBJ2-7|.|TRBV6-1|TRBD1
TGTGCCAGCAGTGAAGAGTGGGACAGTGCTTCCTACGAGCAGTACTTC
CASSEEWDSASYEQYF
>TRBJ1-6|few|TRBV7-3|.
TGTGCCAGCAGCTTAACCCGGGGAGTTAATTCACCCCTCCACTTT
CASSLTRGVNSPLHF
>TRBJ1-1|.|TRBV4-1|.
TGCGCCAGCAGCCCAAGGGACGGGTACACTGAAGCTTTCTTT
CASSPRDGYTEAFF
>TRBJ1-1|.|TRBV2|.
TGTGCCAGCAATGATGACAGCGATTTTGAAGCTTTCTTT
CASNDDSDFEAFF
>TRBJ2-1|.|TRBV6-5|.
TGTGCCAGCAAGAAAAGCTCCTACAATGAGCAGTTCTTC
CASKKSSYNEQFF
>TRBJ1-1|.|TRBV5-1|.
TGCGCCAGCAGCTTGGCGGGGACAAATACTGAAGCTTTCTTT
CASSLAGTNTEAFF
>TRBJ2-7|.|TRBV7-9|TRBD1
TGTGCCAGCAGCTTGACAGGGTCCGGTCACGAGCAGTACTTC
CASSLTGSGHEQYF
>TRBJ1-1|.|TRBV30|.
TGTGCCTGGAGTGTACGCACAGGAGACTACACTGAAGCTTTCTTT
CAWSVRTGDYTEAFF
>TRBJ1-2|.|TRBV11-2|.
TGTGCCAGCAGCCCGGGGACCGGCGGGCTAAGTGGCTACACCTTC
CASSPGTGGLSGYTF
>TRBJ1-4|.|TRBV5-1|.
TGCGCCAGCAGCTTGGCCGGTTTGGGAGAAAAACTGTTTTTT
CASSLAGLGEKLFF
>TRBJ2-7|few|TRBV5-1|.
TGCGCCAGCAGCTCCAGGGTTGGCGAGCAGTACTTC
CASSSRVGEQYF
>TRBJ2-7|.|TRBV27|TRBD2
TGTGCCAGCAGCTCCTCCCTCGGGGGGAACCACGAGCAGTACTTC
CASSSSLGGNHEQYF
>TRBJ2-7|.|TRBV5-4|TRBD1
TGTGCCAGCAGCACCGGACAGGGGGAACCTTTC
CASSTGQGEPF
>TRBJ2-5|.|TRBV2|.
TGTGCCAGCAGTGGCCTTCAAGAGACCCAGTACTTC
CASSGLQETQYF
>TRBJ2-5|few|TRBV5-1|TRBD2
TGCGCCAGCAGCAACCGCGCTAGCGGGGGGGCGCAGACCCAGTACTTC
CASSNRASGGAQTQYF
>TRBJ1-2|.|TRBV7-2|.
TGTGCCAGCAGCAAAGTGACGGACTATGGCTACACCTTC
CASSKVTDYGYTF
>TRBJ2-3|.|TRBV5-6|.
TGTGCCAGCAGCCGACAGGATATCTCCACAGATACGCAGTATTTT
CASSRQDISTDTQYF
>TRBJ2-3|.|TRBV9|.
TGTGCCAGCAGCGTACTCGGAGATACGCAGTATTTT
CASSVLGDTQYF
>TRBJ1-5|.|TRBV6-6|.
TGTGCCAGCAGTTACCGCAGGGCGACTTTGCCCCAGCATTTT
CASSYRRATLPQHF
>TRBJ2-1|.|TRBV29-1|.
TGCAGCGTTGACGAGGGAAACAATGAGCAGTTCTTC
CSVDEGNNEQFF
>TRBJ2-1|once|TRBV7-2|TRBD2
TGTGCCAGCAGCTATGGGACTAGCGGGGCCTATGAGCAGTTCTTC
CASSYGTSGAYEQFF
>TRBJ2-3|.|TRBV5-6|.
TGTGCCAGCAGCTTGGGTCGGGGCACAGATACGCAGTATTTT
CASSLGRGTDTQYF
>TRBJ1-5|.|TRBV27|.
TGTGCCAGCAGTTTGGTAGGGGGTGGAAGCAATCAGCCCCAGCATTTT
CASSLVGGGSNQPQHF
>TRBJ2-7|.|TRBV30|.
TGTGCCTGGAGTGGGGCTTACGAGCAGTACTTC
CAWSGAYEQYF
>TRBJ1-1|.|TRBV14|.
TGTGCCAGCAGCCCCGGGGGGAACACTGAAGCTTTCTTT
CASSPGGNTEAFF
>TRBJ2-7|.|TRBV29-1|.
TGCAGCGTTGCGGGGTCCTACGAGCAGTACTTC
CSVAGSYEQYF
>TRBJ2-5|.|TRBV13|TRBD2
TGTGCCAGCAGCTTAGCGGCACTAGCGGAGACCCAGTACTTC
CASSLAALAETQYF
>TRBJ1-1|.|TRBV6-5|.
TGTGCCAGCAGTTCCAGGACAGACCGGGACACTGAAGCTTTCTTT
CASSSRTDRDTEAFF
>TRBJ1-2|.|TRBV7-9|TRBD1
TGTGCCAGCAGCTTAGCAACGGGACAGTATGGCTACACCTTC
CASSLATGQYGYTF
>TRBJ2-7|.|TRBV21-1|.
TGTGCCAGCACAGGGGGCCCTGGTATCGACGAGCAGTACTTC
CASTGGPGIDEQYF
>TRBJ2-1|.|TRBV19|.
TGTGCCAGTAGTATCGTCAGGGTAAATGAGCAGTTCTTC
CASSIVRVNEQFF
>TRBJ2-2|.|TRBV7-9|.
TGTGCCATCCCGACGGACTGGAACACCGGGGAGCTGTTTTTT
CAIPTDWNTGELFF
>TRBJ2-2|.|TRBV6-5|.
TGTGCCTCAAGACCGGGACGCCAAGTCACCGGGGAGCTGTTTTTT
CASRPGRQVTGELFF
>TRBJ1-5|.|TRBV6-6|.
TGTGCCAGCAGTTATGTTCCCGATCAGCCCCAGCATTTT
CASSYVPDQPQHF
>TRBJ2-3|.|TRBV13|TRBD1
TGTGCCAGCAGCTTCGGGCAGGGGGAAAGCCCTTTCACAGATACGCAGTATTTT
CASSFGQGESPFTDTQYF
>TRBJ2-3|once|TRBV27|.
TGTGCCAGCAGTTTTGGTGGAGATACGCAGTATTTT
CASSFGGDTQYF
>TRBJ2-5|few|TRBV21-1|.
TGTGCCAGCGAACCCAACGCTGCCGCTAGCACCCAGTACTTC
CASEPNAAASTQYF
>TRBJ2-3|.|TRBV7-8|.
TGTGCCAGCAGCCCGACCGGGACTCCCACAGATACGCAGTATTTT
CASSPTGTPTDTQYF
>TRBJ1-2|.|TRBV6-5|TRBD1
TGTGCCAGCAGTTACGGTCAGGGGGGCTATGGCTACACCTTC
CASSYGQGGYGYTF
>TRBJ2-2|once|TRBV4-1|.
TGCGCCAGCAGCCGGAACGTAGGCACCGGGGAGCTGTTTTTT
CASSRNVGTGELFF
>TRBJ2-4|few|TRBV7-6|TRBD1
TGTGCGGCAGGGGGAATCGGGAACATTCAGTACTTC
CAAGGIGNIQYF
>TRBJ2-7|few|TRBV4-1|TRBD1
TGCGCCAGCAGCCACGGACAGGACTACGAGCAGTACTTC
CASSHGQDYEQYF
>TRBJ2-1|.|TRBV6-6|TRBD2
TGTGCCAGCAGTTCGAGGACTAGCGGGGGGGAAAATGAGCAGTTCTTC
CASSSRTSGGENEQFF
>TRBJ1-4|many|TRBV28|TRBD1
TGTGCCAGTCAGGGGGGACTCCCTGAAAAACTGTTTTTT
CASQGGLPEKLFF